The entry that follows covers one T cell receptor beta chain sequence. Germline-derived CDR1 and CDR2 are SGHNT and YYREEE (reference sequence). The CDR3 contains 13 residues. Unmatched junction bases numbered 3, after V lost 2 bases and J lost 5 bases. Included were adult ileal or ileocolonic Crohn's patients indicated for ileocolonic resection. This entry is derived from a study of T cell repertoires in ileal Crohn's disease. About the research overall: About half of patients got postoperative therapy: around 10 thiopurines, 18 anti-TNF.

Per sample, 400 to 550 nanograms of biopsy DNA were TCRB immunosequenced. The assay was immunoSEQ multiplex PCR, and TCRdb's table has in-frame clones only and misses some. Seen here are 25,000 to 35,000 clones, around 80% observed once, and the top ten hold 4.5% to 6%. This TCR was sampled from an adult with Crohn's disease. This chain uses TRBV5-4 with TRBJ1-1, with 7 bases lining up with TRBD1. Sample: ileal tissue. The CDR3 loop reads CASSFQGVTEAFF. The CDR3 nucleotides are TGTGCCAGCAGCTTCCAGGGGGTGACTGAAGCTTTCTTT.